The source of this T cell receptor beta chain is a study of regulatory T cells in long-lasting Graves disease. Study results and caveats: TRBV28, TRBJ1-2 and TRBJ2-5 emerged as the favored segments in persistent disease. Persistent Graves' patients showed less TCR diversity than newly diagnosed patients showed.

PBMCs provided the RNA from which the TCR library was made. Patients all came to the study from an endocrinology department in Xi'an, China. TCRdb re-analysed the reads in MiXCR, keeping a single row per CDR3 protein. The table lists approximately 730 distinct CDR3 sequences, around 66% of them singletons. Of note for this clonotype: The antigen remains undetermined.

The V gene lost 2 bases and the J gene lost 5 bases, with 15 bases spanning the gap. The CDR3 contains 15 residues. Germline CDR1 MDHEN, CDR2 SYDVKM. This sequence joins TRBV28 and TRBJ2-5, with a weak D call TRBD1 (6 bases). The sequence came from a woman aged 40 to 49 with Graves disease. Sequences were derived from peripheral blood mononuclear cells (PBMCs), sampled with antithyroid drug treatment, in newly diagnosed or persistent Graves disease (not recorded which). The CDR3 nucleotides read TGTGCCAGCAGTTTAGGTGTCAGGGGCCGGGAGACCCAGTACTTC. This codes for CASSLGVRGRETQYF.